These T cell receptor beta chains were read from a single sample in a study of Graves' ophthalmopathy and Graves' hyperthyroidism. In TCRdb, the multiplex PCR reads were re-called with MiXCR into one record per CDR3 protein. Of about 210,000 distinct CDR3 sequences in the sample, under 30% were seen once. Material: peripheral blood. The receptors were sampled from a man between 50 and 59 years old with Graves' ophthalmopathy. The conserved cysteine and the conserved F or W are not part of the CDR3 here. The order of the fields is V gene, CDR3 protein.

V gene: TRBV28
CDR3 protein: ASSVRQPVPNQPQH

V gene: TRBV20-1
CDR3 protein: SARVRGLAGVHEQF

V gene: TRBV12-3/TRBV12-4
CDR3 protein: ASSLGGTGFYEQY

V gene: TRBV28
CDR3 protein: ASSLPGVNIQY

V gene: TRBV4-1
CDR3 protein: ASSQSPPGLAGDSSYEQY

V gene: TRBV29-1
CDR3 protein: SVARGDGYT

V gene: TRBV11-2
CDR3 protein: ASSFSGTGTPQY

V gene: TRBV12-3/TRBV12-4
CDR3 protein: ASSQGVGAYGYT

V gene: TRBV24-1
CDR3 protein: ATQPRTQMNTGELF

V gene: TRBV12-3/TRBV12-4
CDR3 protein: ATFFEGEGTEAF

V gene: TRBV28
CDR3 protein: ASSFRGQYGYT

V gene: TRBV5-1
CDR3 protein: ASSLEGPRAEAF

V gene: TRBV10-3
CDR3 protein: AIKNRESDGELF

V gene: TRBV11-2
CDR3 protein: ASSLSRSGIQY

V gene: TRBV2
CDR3 protein: ASRGQLNYGYT

V gene: TRBV6-1
CDR3 protein: ASRRGLVTETQY

V gene: TRBV27
CDR3 protein: ASSLYQGNEQY

V gene: TRBV6-1
CDR3 protein: ASTMPGRPDTQY

V gene: TRBV3-1
CDR3 protein: ASSQESWTSENTGELF

V gene: TRBV6-2/TRBV6-3
CDR3 protein: ASSYQAGDFNNEQF

V gene: TRBV7-2
CDR3 protein: ASSPFGRSYEQY

V gene: TRBV6-1
CDR3 protein: ASSPLASRSYEQY

V gene: TRBV6-1
CDR3 protein: ASSESRGMIYEQY

V gene: TRBV12-3/TRBV12-4
CDR3 protein: ASHRGPTEAF

V gene: TRBV29-1
CDR3 protein: SARTGSFSEAF

V gene: TRBV19
CDR3 protein: ASSGGRRGSEAF

V gene: TRBV28
CDR3 protein: ANPSGSINEQY

V gene: TRBV19
CDR3 protein: ASRVGPLVSGPQH

V gene: TRBV6-2/TRBV6-3
CDR3 protein: ASSYRVGRRGQETQY

V gene: TRBV6-2/TRBV6-3
CDR3 protein: ASSYTRTAAGYT

V gene: TRBV7-2
CDR3 protein: ASSLGTLYYEQY